These 12 T cell receptor beta chains share one sample of origin, sequenced in a study of cytomegalovirus exposure and HLA in healthy donors. Primers: 60 Vbeta forward and 13 Jbeta reverse. Libraries were prepared by immunoSEQ multiplex PCR; TCRdb keeps only in-frame clonotypes and omits some of them. In the table there are around 150,000 clones, 68% of which are singletons. What was sequenced was PBMCs. All receptors derive from a man aged 45-65 years in good health and CMV-seronegative.

The chain combines TRBV2 with TRBJ2-5; a weak D match, TRBD2 (5 bases). Near its end, the DNA agrees better with TRBJ2-7, so the J call may be wrong. The CDR3 is 15 amino acids. The germline gives CDR1 SNHLY, CDR2 FYNNEI. The CDR3 nucleotides are TGTGCCAGCAGCGCCGGACTGAGCGGTGGGTACGAGCAGTACTTC. It encodes CASSAGLSGGYEQYF.

There are a few counts of this clone. This chain uses TRBV5-1 with TRBJ1-2; tentative D call: TRBD1 (5 bases). The CDR3 loop spans 16 amino acids. Germline V CDR1 and CDR2: SGHRS, YFSETQ. Trimming stripped 3 bases from V and 4 bases from J, with 19 bases between. The CDR3 nucleotides read TGCGCCAGCAGCTCCTCCCCCGCGGGGACTCCCTATGGCTACACCTTC. Protein sequence: CASSSSPAGTPYGYTF. The full variable domain, rest sourced from reference TRBV5-1 and TRBJ1-2, is KAGVTQTPRYLIKTRGQQVTLSCSPISGHRSVSWYQQTPGQGLQFLFEYFSETQRNKGNFPGRFSGRQFSNSRSEMNVSTLELGDSALYLCASSSSPAGTPYGYTFGSGTRLTVV.

A word on this clone: The junction does not match germline at one end; this may be a read error. The V and J genes are TRBV6-1 and TRBJ1-1; D is perhaps TRBD1 (6 bases). This CDR3 has 13 amino acids. CDR1 and CDR2 from the germline V gene are MNHNS and SASEGT. CDR3 loop: CAGSEALRGGAFF. CDR3 sequence (DNA): TGTGCCGGCAGTGAAGCGCTGAGGGGGGGGGCTTTCTTT.

The V call is TRBV7-4, the J call TRBJ2-5; D possibly corresponds to TRBD1 (5 bases). This CDR3 region has 16 residues. Looked up from germline, CDR1 is SGHVT and CDR2 is SQSDAQ. Trimming took off 5 bases at V and 5 bases at J, with 21 bases between the two ends. For the CDR3, the DNA is TGTGCCAGCAGCCCCCCCTTCCCAACCGCAGGGGAGACCCAGTACTTC. It is translated as CASSPPFPTAGETQYF.

The chain is built from TRBV6-6 and TRBJ2-1; 8 bases are shared with TRBD2. J gave up 5 bases and V 2 bases, and 2 bases lay outside the gene matches. The CDR3 runs 14 residues. CDR1 MNHNY and CDR2 SVGAGI come from the germline V gene (reference sequence). Here the CDR3 DNA reads TGTGCCAGCAGTTACCGCGGGGGGAACAATGAGCAGTTCTTC. It encodes CASSYRGGNNEQFF.

This rearrangement joins TRBV7-3 to TRBJ2-7; TRBD1 might be the D (6 bases). In germline, CDR1 is SGHTA, CDR2 FQGTGA. The germline V and J ends were trimmed by 2 bases and 0 bases, with 11 bases remaining between them. The CDR3 contains 15 residues. CDR3: CASSLEGQSSYEQYF. CDR3 nucleotides: TGTGCCAGCAGCTTAGAGGGACAATCCTCCTACGAGCAGTACTTC.

The chain uses TRBV5-4 and TRBJ2-7; TRBD1 agrees at 11 bases. CDR3 size: 15 residues. CDR1 SGHNT and CDR2 YYREEE come from the germline V gene (reference sequence). The ends lost 1 base at V and 4 bases at J; junction bases unmatched: 4. The CDR3 protein is CASSLSWDRGYEQYF. DNA of the CDR3: TGTGCCAGCAGCTTGAGTTGGGACAGGGGGTACGAGCAGTACTTC.

This clone was seen a handful of times. The rearrangement uses TRBV10-3 and TRBJ1-1; a possible D gene is TRBD1 (6 bases). Germline V gene lookup returns CDR1 ENHRY and CDR2 SYGVKD. Between the trimmed V and J ends, which lost 4 bases and 6 bases, there was a span of 12 bases. This CDR3 has 13 residues. The DNA for the CDR3 is TGTGCCATCAGTGCTGGACAGTTATCTGAAGCTTTCTTT. Translation gives CAISAGQLSEAFF.

This clone was recorded a few times. The chain employs TRBV9 and TRBJ2-5; no reliable D call. The CDR3 loop spans 13 amino acids. V gave up 1 base and J gave up 2 bases, with 6 bases separating them. CDR1 is SGDLS and CDR2 is YYNGEE in the germline V gene. Here the CDR3 DNA reads TGTGCCAGCAGCGTACAGTATCAAGAGACCCAGTACTTC. Protein product: CASSVQYQETQYF.

V usage is TRBV7-2 and J usage is TRBJ2-7; D remains ambiguous. CDR3 length equals 12 residues. V lost 1 base and J lost 6, with 7 bases in between. Germline CDR1 reads SGHTA; CDR2 reads FQGNSA. DNA of the CDR3: TGTGCCAGCAGCTTAGGCAGAACCGAGCAGTACTTC. This sequence encodes CASSLGRTEQYF.

The genes are TRBV5-5 and TRBJ2-1; weak D call: TRBD2 (5 bases). The germline gives CDR1 SGHKS, CDR2 YYEKEE (reference sequence). The CDR3 consists of 14 residues. The V end was cut by 4 bases, the J end by 4 bases, with 12 bases between. This CDR3 reads CASSRPGIYNEQFF. In DNA form, the CDR3 reads TGTGCCAGCAGCCGACCGGGGATATACAATGAGCAGTTCTTC.

The chain is built from TRBV9 and TRBJ2-3, with TRBD2 matching over 12 bases. Per germline, CDR1 SGDLS and CDR2 YYNGEE. CDR3 length equals 15 residues. J was trimmed by 4 bases and V by 4 bases; bases with no gene match: 4. The CDR3 coding sequence is TGTGCCAGCAGCCCTAGCGGGGGGGCTGCAGATACGCAGTATTTT. It codes for CASSPSGGAADTQYF.